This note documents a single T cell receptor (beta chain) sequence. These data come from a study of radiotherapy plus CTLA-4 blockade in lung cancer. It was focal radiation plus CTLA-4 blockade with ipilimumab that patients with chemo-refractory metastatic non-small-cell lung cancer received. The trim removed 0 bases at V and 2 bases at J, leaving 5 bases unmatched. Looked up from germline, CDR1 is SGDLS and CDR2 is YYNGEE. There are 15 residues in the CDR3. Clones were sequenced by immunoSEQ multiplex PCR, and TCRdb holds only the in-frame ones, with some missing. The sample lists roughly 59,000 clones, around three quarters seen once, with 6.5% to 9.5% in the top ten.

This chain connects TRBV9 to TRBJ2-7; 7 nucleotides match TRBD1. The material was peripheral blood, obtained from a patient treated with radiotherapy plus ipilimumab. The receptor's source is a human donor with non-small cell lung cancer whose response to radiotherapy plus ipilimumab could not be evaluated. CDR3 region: CASSVGTGPAYEQYF. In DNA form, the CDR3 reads TGTGCCAGCAGCGTAGGGACAGGACCTGCCTACGAGCAGTACTTC.